Below, one T cell receptor beta chain is given with its context. This specimen belongs to a study of T-cell reconstitution after alpha-beta-depleted transplantation in children. Germline CDR1 and CDR2: SGHRS and YFSETQ. V was cut by 2 bases and J by 3 bases, with 9 bases left in between. The CDR3 extends over 13 amino acids. The TCRbeta library incorporated unique molecular identifiers. TCRdb ran MiXCR on the PCR reads and lists one entry per CDR3 protein. The sample has fewer than 550,000 distinct CDR3 sequences, around 15% seen once. The chain joins TRBV5-1 to TRBJ2-7; D gene uncertain. Material: PBMCs, mostly from graft donor cells, obtained 360 days after TCRalphabeta/CD19-depleted stem cell transplant. This receptor was obtained from a boy less than two years old who had a stem cell transplant for Wiskott-Aldrich syndrome, so the T cells may come from the graft donor. This CDR3 reads CASSFTTNYEQYF. In DNA form, the CDR3 reads TGCGCCAGCAGCTTCACTACAAACTACGAGCAGTACTTC.